This passage covers 21 T cell receptor beta chains from one sample sequenced in a study of T cell repertoires in cytomegalovirus infection. TCRdb fed the reads into MiXCR, producing one record per CDR3 protein. The table lists around 100,000 distinct CDR3 sequences, more than 20% of them singletons. The source material was CD8+ T cells from PBMCs. The receptors come from a human donor in good health (CMV status not recorded). Some clones in this sample may be carry-over from other donors' samples.

This clonotype was observed a handful of times. Here the CDR3 DNA reads TGTGCCAGCAGTTTAACCCTAGTCCGCGAGCAGTACTTC. This gives the protein CASSLTLVREQYF. The genes are TRBV12-3 or TRBV12-4 and TRBJ2-7; no firm D call. The length of the CDR3 is 13 residues. Trimming pared 2 bases from V and 6 bases from J, leaving 11 bases between.

The chain combines TRBV20-1 with TRBJ2-1; TRBD1 aligns across 9 bases. In germline, CDR1 is DFQATT, CDR2 SNEGSKA (reference sequence). This CDR3 comprises 14 residues. With 4 bases clipped from V and 7 bases from J, the junction kept 8 bases outside the gene matches. CDR3 sequence: CSAKAGTGKNEQFF. In DNA form, the CDR3 reads TGCAGTGCTAAAGCCGGGACAGGGAAGAATGAGCAGTTCTTC.

This clonotype has a handful of counts. This chain connects TRBV20-1 to TRBJ2-3; 8 nucleotides match TRBD2. Germline V gives CDR1 DFQATT, CDR2 SNEGSKA (reference sequence). CDR3 size: 15 residues. With V trimmed by 5 bases and J by 6 bases, 13 bases remained unmatched. The CDR3 sequence is CSAGLGLATGDTQYF. CDR3 nucleotide sequence: TGCAGTGCTGGCCTTGGACTAGCCACAGGGGATACGCAGTATTTT.

This clonotype was observed a handful of times. The V call is TRBV7-2, the J call TRBJ2-5, with TRBD1 identical over 7 bases. Germline V gene data show CDR1 as SGHTA and CDR2 as FQGNSA. This CDR3 comprises 17 residues. V was clipped by 5 bases and J by 5 bases; unmatched bases: 17. The DNA for the CDR3 is TGTGCCAGCAGCAAGGAACCACCGACAGGGTCGGAGGAGACCCAGTACTTC. Its translation is CASSKEPPTGSEETQYF. Full variable domain (remainder filled in from reference TRBV7-2 and TRBJ2-5): GAGVSQSPSNKVTEKGKDVELRCDPISGHTALYWYRQSLGQGLEFLIYFQGNSAPDKSGLPSDRFSAERTGGSVSTLTIQRTQQEDSAVYLCASSKEPPTGSEETQYFGPGTRLLVL.

The chain employs TRBV9 and TRBJ2-2, with D hard to call. CDR1 is SGDLS and CDR2 is YYNGEE in the germline V gene. The CDR3 length is 12 residues. Trimming shortened V by 0 bases and J by 8 bases, and 5 bases separated the two germline ends. CDR3 in DNA: TGTGCCAGCAGCGTAGAAACGGGGGAGCTGTTTTTT. Residues: CASSVETGELFF. Full variable domain (remainder filled in from reference TRBV9 and TRBJ2-2): DSGVTQTPKHLITATGQRVTLRCSPRSGDLSVYWYQQSLDQGLQFLIQYYNGEERAKGNILERFSAQQFPDLHSELNLSSLELGDSALYFCASSVETGELFFGEGSRLTVL.

This clonotype was seen ten or more times. The chain carries TRBV6-2 or TRBV6-3 and TRBJ2-1; 10 bases are shared with TRBD2. After removal of 2 bases from V and 1 base from J, the junction contained 17 bases not matched to a gene. Germline V lookup: CDR1 MNHEY, CDR2 SVGEGT. The CDR3 runs 21 residues. The CDR3: CASSYREMTTSGFSSYNEQFF. The CDR3 DNA reads as TGTGCCAGCAGTTACCGGGAAATGACGACTAGCGGGTTTTCTTCCTACAATGAGCAGTTCTTC.

This clonotype was seen a handful of times. The chain carries TRBV20-1 and TRBJ2-1, with a tentative D call TRBD2 (6 bases). CDR1 and CDR2 from the germline V gene are DFQATT and SNEGSKA (reference sequence). CDR3 length: 13 residues. Deletions cut 4 bases from V and 4 bases from J, with 11 bases between. DNA for the CDR3: TGCAGTGCTAAGGGACTCCTATACAATGAGCAGTTCTTC. Protein sequence: CSAKGLLYNEQFF.

This clonotype was seen many times. This chain links TRBV10-2 with TRBJ2-3, with 7 bases lining up with TRBD2. CDR3 size: 14 residues. Germline V CDR1 and CDR2: WSHSY, SAAADI. The ends lost 2 bases at V and 1 base at J; junction bases unmatched: 0. CDR3 nucleotide sequence: TGCGCCAGCAGTGAGGGGGGGGGCACAGATACGCAGTATTTT. This gives the protein CASSEGGGTDTQYF.

This clonotype has just a few counts. The chain recombines TRBV7-2 with TRBJ2-1, with TRBD2 matching over 12 bases. Germline V gene sequence: CDR1 SGHTA, CDR2 FQGNSA. The CDR3 contains 15 residues. Trimming took 6 bases from V and 8 from J; bases not matched to a gene: 8. The CDR3 DNA reads as TGTGCCAGCAGACCCCTGAGGACTAGCGGGGATGAGCAGTTCTTC. It translates to CASRPLRTSGDEQFF.

The sample holds a few counts of this clonotype. V usage is TRBV29-1 and J usage is TRBJ2-1; a possible D gene is TRBD1 (5 bases). Looked up from germline, CDR1 is SQVTM and CDR2 is ANQGSEA. V gave up 7 bases and J gave up 4 bases, with 23 bases separating them. The CDR3 has 16 amino acids. In DNA form, the CDR3 reads TGCAGCGCCGAAGGGGCCTCTACGACAGTATACAATGAGCAGTTCTTC. Translated, it gives CSAEGASTTVYNEQFF.

For the CDR3, the DNA is TGCAGCGTTCACCTAACAGGGGGTGCGCGCATTGAGCAGTTCTTC. This gives the protein CSVHLTGGARIEQFF. V gene TRBV29-1 combines with J gene TRBJ2-1; 8 nucleotides line up with TRBD1. The germline gives CDR1 SQVTM, CDR2 ANQGSEA. CDR3 size: 15 residues. V dropped 5 bases and J dropped 9; count of bases not matched to a gene: 15.

The chain links TRBV4-1 to TRBJ2-2; D might be TRBD2 (5 bases). The CDR3 is 16 residues long. CDR1 and CDR2 (germline): MGHRA, YSYEKL. V shed 0 bases and J shed 2 bases, with 10 bases lying between them. The CDR3 nucleotides are TGCGCCAGCAGCCAAGAGGTACTAGTCAACACCGGGGAGCTGTTTTTT. Translating it yields CASSQEVLVNTGELFF.

The genes are TRBV19 and TRBJ2-6; D gene ambiguous. Per germline, CDR1 LNHDA and CDR2 SQIVND (reference sequence). CDR3 size: 15 residues. V was cut by 10 bases and J by 0 bases, with 13 bases left in between. Here the CDR3 reads CAIQGAGSGANVLTF. The DNA of the CDR3 is TGTGCCATCCAAGGAGCAGGCTCTGGGGCCAACGTCCTGACTTTC. Supplemented by reference TRBV19 and TRBJ2-6, the full variable domain reads DGGITQSPKYLFRKEGQNVTLSCEQNLNHDAMYWYRQDPGQGLRLIYYSQIVNDFQKGDIAEGYSVSREKKESFPLTVTSAQKNPTAFYLCAIQGAGSGANVLTFGAGSRLTVL.

This clonotype has only a few counts. The chain recombines TRBV24-1 with TRBJ1-2; the D gene is possibly TRBD1 (6 bases). V gave up 4 bases and J gave up 4 bases, with 12 bases separating them. The CDR3 is made up of 14 amino acids. Per germline, CDR1 KGHDR and CDR2 SFDVKD. The CDR3: CATSESGTSYGYTF. DNA for the CDR3: TGTGCCACCAGTGAGTCCGGGACATCCTATGGCTACACCTTC.

This clonotype was observed a single time. V usage is TRBV5-5 and J usage is TRBJ2-7; a possible D gene is TRBD1 (5 bases). This CDR3 is 15 amino acids long. Germline V gives CDR1 SGHKS, CDR2 YYEKEE (reference sequence). Trimming removed 4 bases at V and 0 bases at J, with 14 bases between. CDR3 amino acids: CASSPTGPSSYEQYF. CDR3 DNA: TGTGCCAGCAGCCCCACAGGTCCCAGCTCCTACGAGCAGTACTTC.

The genes are TRBV27 and TRBJ2-3, with D perhaps TRBD1 (6 bases). Germline V gives CDR1 MNHEY, CDR2 SMNVEV (reference sequence). The CDR3 has 16 residues. With 5 bases removed from V and 2 bases from J, the gap between germline ends came to 17 bases. Here the CDR3 DNA reads TGTGCCAGCAGTCCCCGAGGGGGACGAGTCACAGATACGCAGTATTTT. This sequence encodes CASSPRGGRVTDTQYF.

On this clonotype itself: Possible read error: a much larger clone is one base away. V is TRBV12-3 or TRBV12-4 and J is TRBJ1-6; perhaps TRBD1 as D (5 bases). The CDR3 has 14 amino acids. Here the CDR3 reads CVSSEDTPGSPLHF. CDR3 DNA sequence: TGTGTCAGCAGTGAGGACACCCCGGGTTCACCCCTCCACTTT.

J is TRBJ2-7 and V is TRBV6-5, with TRBD1 as a possible D gene (6 bases). The CDR3 consists of 15 residues. V was cut by 5 bases and J by 2 bases, with 16 bases left in between. Germline-derived CDR1 and CDR2 are MNHEY and SVGAGI. CDR3 nucleotides: TGTGCCAGCAGTCCAGAACAGGGAATCCCCTACGAGCAGTACTTC. It encodes CASSPEQGIPYEQYF.

This clonotype appeared many times. This chain links TRBV20-1 with TRBJ2-7, with a weak D call TRBD1 (6 bases). V was shortened by 0 bases and J by 7 bases, with 10 bases between the two germline ends. Germline CDR1 reads DFQATT; CDR2 reads SNEGSKA (reference sequence). The CDR3 has 12 amino acids. The CDR3 is CSAREGAGEQYF. CDR3 bases: TGCAGTGCTAGAGAGGGGGCAGGGGAGCAGTACTTC.

V is TRBV12-5 and J is TRBJ2-7, with 7 positions matching TRBD1. The CDR3 totals 14 residues. Germline CDR1 LGHNT, CDR2 FRNRAP. After removal of 5 bases from V and 6 bases from J, the junction contained 10 bases not matched to a gene. CDR3 protein: CASGPHLQGREQYF. In DNA, the CDR3 is TGTGCTAGTGGTCCACACTTACAGGGGCGCGAGCAGTACTTC.

This clonotype was observed many times. The chain employs TRBV11-2 and TRBJ2-7; D is perhaps TRBD1 or TRBD2 (5 bases each). Trimming removed 3 bases at V and 4 bases at J, with 16 bases between. This CDR3 spans 15 amino acids. CDR1 is SGHAT, CDR2 FQNNGV, per germline. CDR3 DNA: TGTGCCAGCAGCTTGTGGGGGAGTATCGAATACGAGCAGTACTTC. It specifies CASSLWGSIEYEQYF.